This T cell receptor beta chain was recorded in a study of blood T cell repertoires in COVID-19. Study at large: Both acute and convalescent COVID-19 samples were obtained from the United States, Italy and Spain. T cells, B-cell-depleted T cells, or PBMCs supplied cDNA or gDNA.

Those who participated ranged in age from roughly 18 to 89 years and resided in 20 to 30 US areas. In the 2 weeks before study entry, exposed participants met a COVID-19 case, which was PCR-confirmed or clinician-diagnosed. Germline loops: CDR1 MDHEN, CDR2 SYDVKM. Losses at the gene ends were 6 bases for V and 2 bases for J; bases not matched to a gene: 3. CDR3 length: 14 residues. This clone was counted once. Assay used: immunoSEQ multiplex PCR; TCRdb lists only in-frame clones, some missing. The sample lists a few hundred thousand clones; about nine tenths were seen once. J is TRBJ1-5 and V is TRBV28; 8 bases fit TRBD1. Material: PBMCs or T cells enriched from blood (not recorded which). The clonotype was recovered from a woman between 50 and 59 years old who had been exposed to COVID-19. The CDR3 nucleotides are TGTGCCAGCAGCGTGACAGGGGGCAATCAGCCCCAGCATTTT. Its protein product is CASSVTGGNQPQHF. The variable domain in full, with the rest retrieved from reference TRBV28 and TRBJ1-5, is DVKVTQSSRYLVKRTGEKVFLECVQDMDHENMFWYRQDPGLGLRLIYFSYDVKMKEKGDIPEGYSVSREKKERFSLILESASTNQTSMYLCASSVTGGNQPQHFGDGTRLSIL.